The text below deals with one T cell receptor (beta chain). Its specificity is unknown. Each donor provided roughly 4.5 to 8 ml of heparinized whole blood. The sample originates from a study of T cell clonality in common variable immunodeficiency. Overall study results and limits: Common variable immunodeficiency TCR beta sequences reportedly had fewer deletions and N-nucleotide insertions.

Assay used: immunoSEQ multiplex PCR; TCRdb lists only in-frame clones, some missing. Listed here are about 33,000 clones without any singletons, the top ten holding 6.1%. Sequencing used peripheral blood mononuclear cells. This clonotype originated in a human donor with common variable immunodeficiency.

The part of the CDR3 DNA that was read is TGTGCCAGCAACTCCCTCGGAAACACC. Its translation: CASNSLGNT. The CDR3 reads in full as CASNSLGNTIYF. The chain links TRBV7-9 to TRBJ1-3; D remains ambiguous. The read is 3 residues too short to cover the CDR3 end, so that end is filled in from the germline J gene. The germline gives CDR1 SEHNR, CDR2 FQNEAQ (reference sequence). Trimming left V 7 bases short and J 4 bases short, with 8 bases between. The CDR3 runs to 12 residues.